The 9 T cell receptor beta chains below all came from one sample that was sequenced in a study of T cell repertoires in aging, cancer and after chemotherapy. Amplification of TCR beta used genomic DNA extracted from peripheral blood. Rearranged V-D-J TRB sequences were amplified with a mixed TRB-A/B primer pool. One entry per CDR3 protein, called by TCRdb with MiXCR from the multiplex PCR reads. The sample consists of roughly 6,200 distinct CDR3 sequences, roughly 30% of them appearing once. The sequencing sample was made of blood. The source is a human donor with a blood cancer.

This clonotype was counted only a few times. The chain combines TRBV5-4 with TRBJ2-7; 7 nucleotides line up with TRBD1. CDR1 and CDR2 (germline): SGHNT, YYREEE (reference sequence). This CDR3 has 13 residues. With V trimmed by 4 bases and J by 6 bases, 7 bases remained unmatched. CDR3 DNA: TGTGCCAGCAGCCCCTCAACAGGGGCCGAGCAGTACTTC. It translates to CASSPSTGAEQYF.

Regarding this clonotype: This may come from a read error, since a much larger clone is one base off. The chain links TRBV5-4 to TRBJ2-5, with D perhaps matching TRBD1 (6 bases). The CDR3 runs to 14 residues. Per germline, CDR1 SGHNT and CDR2 YYREEE (reference sequence). CDR3 sequence (DNA): TGTGCCAGCAGTTCCCCCGGGGCAGGGGAGAACCAGTACTTC. Its protein is CASSSPGAGENQYF.

The chain uses TRBV5-8 and TRBJ1-4, with 7 positions matching TRBD1. Trimming cost V 4 bases and J 4 bases; bases outside gene matches: 7. Germline V CDR1 and CDR2: SGHTS, YDEGEE. The CDR3 has 15 amino acids. The CDR3 sequence is CASSHSRQGNEKLFF. The CDR3 coding sequence is TGTGCCAGCAGCCATTCTCGACAGGGTAATGAAAAACTGTTTTTT.

This chain uses TRBV14 with TRBJ2-2; D gene unclear. Trimming left V 4 bases short and J 4 bases short, with 10 bases between. The CDR3 has 14 amino acids. From germline, CDR1 is SGHDN and CDR2 FVKESK. CDR3 protein: CASSRFRATGELFF. The DNA of the CDR3 is TGTGCCAGCAGCCGTTTCAGAGCCACCGGGGAGCTGTTTTTT.

V is TRBV10-1 and J is TRBJ2-3, with TRBD2 matching 10 bases. The length of the CDR3 is 15 residues. The junction had 9 bases not matched to a gene; V was cut back by 6 bases and J by 6 bases. Germline V lookup: CDR1 WNHNN, CDR2 SYGVQD (reference sequence). Here the CDR3 DNA reads TGCGCCAGCAGCGAAGGTCGAGCGGGAGGGGATACGCAGTATTTT. It translates to CASSEGRAGGDTQYF.

As concerns this clonotype: A read error is likely, as this CDR3 ends without the conserved phenylalanine or tryptophan. The DNA is omitted, as the CDR3 cannot be located on it reliably, and the CDR3 follows TCRdb's listing. This chain links TRBV4-3 with TRBJ2-6. The CDR3 has 9 residues if both end residues are counted. CDR1 is LGHNA, CDR2 YSLEER, per germline. The CDR3 loop reads CASSQVQTS.

This clonotype is medium-sized within its sample. The V and J genes are TRBV19 and TRBJ2-7; 11 bases align to TRBD1. Germline V CDR1 and CDR2: LNHDA, SQIVND (reference sequence). CDR3 length equals 15 residues. V shed 3 bases and J 4 bases; nucleotides not matched to a gene: 5. The CDR3 region has the DNA TGTGCCAGTAGTATGGGACAGGGGGTTATGTACGAGCAGTACTTC. This gives the protein CASSMGQGVMYEQYF.

As to this clonotype: A much bigger clone sits one base away, suggesting this may be a read error. The V and J genes are TRBV29-1 and TRBJ2-7, with 8 bases lining up with TRBD1. V was clipped by 6 bases and J by 4 bases; unmatched bases: 11. Per the germline V gene, CDR1 is SQVTM and CDR2 is ANQGSEA. There are 14 residues in the CDR3. DNA for the CDR3: TGCAGCGTCGCCCCCCGACAGGGGCTATACGAGCAGTACTTC. Residues: CSVAPRQGLYEQYF.

The chain joins TRBV19 to TRBJ1-1, with TRBD1 matching 8 bases. Germline CDR1 LNHDA, CDR2 SQIVND (reference sequence). CDR3 length: 16 amino acids. V shed 3 bases and J 0 bases; nucleotides not matched to a gene: 6. This chain's CDR3 is CASSIRDRFMNTEAFF. The CDR3 DNA reads as TGTGCCAGTAGTATTAGGGACAGGTTCATGAACACTGAAGCTTTCTTT.